Described below is a single T cell receptor (beta chain) sequence and its context. Other nucleotide sequences in the sample specify the same CDR3. Produced via immunoSEQ multiplex PCR; TCRdb's table is partial and in-frame only. Among about 25,000 clones, about 93% were seen once, and the ten largest hold 0.66%. The source of the sample is a study of CD4 T cell repertoires in COVID-19. The CDR3 is 13 residues long. Between the trimmed V and J ends, which lost 3 bases and 8 bases, there was a span of 10 bases. Germline assignment: CDR1 MNHNS and CDR2 SASEGT. Sequencing was done directly on freshly isolated, uncultured memory T cells.

The source of this sequence is a human donor who had COVID-19. The input for sequencing was circulating follicular helper CD4+ T cells (cTfh) from blood, taken before the COVID-19 pandemic. This chain connects TRBV6-1 to TRBJ1-4, with a possible D match to TRBD1 (6 bases). This CDR3 reads CASSDRGREKLFF. DNA of the CDR3: TGTGCCAGCAGTGACAGGGGACGGGAAAAACTGTTTTTT.